This T cell receptor beta chain appears in the sequencing data of a study of tumor-infiltrating lymphocytes in primary liver carcinoma. The CDR3 runs to 13 residues. Germline CDR1 is GTSNPN and CDR2 is SVGIG (reference sequence). The study co-extracted DNA and RNA from 20-30 mg of unsorted bulk tissue. Each participant had primary liver carcinoma, and surgical resection was the treatment. Making TCR beta cDNA involved around 520 ng total RNA and a constant-region primer. Three nested multiplex PCR rounds, a slightly modified ARM-PCR method, built the TCR beta libraries. The first two PCR rounds used TRBV1-TRBV30 primers with a Cbeta primer, nine to ten cycles each. TCRdb independently ran MiXCR on the multiplex PCR reads; one entry per CDR3 protein. The sample holds 45,000 or so distinct CDR3 sequences, 73% seen once. Of note for this clonotype: A much larger clone lies a single base off, so this may be a read error.

The TCR originated in a man aged 35-49 years with primary liver carcinoma and hepatitis B virus infection. Sequences were obtained from liver tumor tissue from sampling region 2. Subset denoted: tumor region T2, inferior pole. The J gene is TRBJ1-5, the V gene TRBV30; D is undetermined. The assigned J gene may be wrong: the sequence end matches TRBJ2-3 better. The CDR3 sequence is CAWSVKGNQPQYF. The CDR3 DNA sequence: TGTGCCTGGAGTGTTAAGGGCAATCAGCCCCAGTATTTT.